Given below is one TCR beta chain in context. The sample comes from a study of blood T cell repertoires in COVID-19. On the study more broadly: Donors in the United States, Italy and Spain gave samples during acute or convalescent COVID-19. The cDNA or gDNA used as material had been derived from T cells, B-cell-depleted T cells, or PBMCs.

Germline CDR1 and CDR2: SGHDT and YYEEEE. This CDR3 contains 14 residues. The V gene end was trimmed by 4 bases and the J gene end by 2 bases; junction bases not matched to a gene: 3. Original processing methods: Amplifying reference gene primers gave estimates of nucleated cell counts. Only in-frame clones appear in the TCRdb table, and some are missing; sequencing was by immunoSEQ multiplex PCR. The D gene and trimming were derived from the DNA, and the V and J assignments and clone size from that table. The repertoire holds tens of thousands of clones, with nearly 80% as singletons. This receptor was taken from a human donor in a cohort sampled during active COVID-19. Sequencing was performed on peripheral blood. The chain links TRBV5-6 to TRBJ2-3; TRBD1 matches at 8 bases. The CDR3 sequence: CASSKTGATDTQYF. The CDR3 DNA is TGTGCCAGCAGCAAGACAGGGGCCACAGATACGCAGTATTTT.